A selection of T cell receptor beta chains follows, all from one sample in a study of cytomegalovirus exposure and HLA in healthy donors. This table comes from immunoSEQ multiplex PCR, and its TCRdb copy is limited to in-frame clones, with some not included. The sample has over 90,000 clones; 65% to 85% are singletons. Sequences were obtained from PBMCs. The receptors stem from a man in his fifties or sixties in good health and CMV-seropositive. The CDR3 runs from the conserved cysteine through the conserved F or W. D genes are given only for firm matches. Expanded clones get a size class; other rows say once, few or many, or leave the size out.

v_call: TRBV29-1
j_call: TRBJ2-1
d_call: .
clone_size: .
cdr3_aa: CSVSASNNEQFF
cdr3_nt: TGCAGCGTCAGCGCCTCTAACAATGAGCAGTTCTTC

v_call: TRBV19
j_call: TRBJ1-2
d_call: .
clone_size: once
cdr3_aa: CASSSGTASNYGYTF
cdr3_nt: TGTGCCAGTAGTAGCGGGACCGCCTCTAACTATGGCTACACCTTC

v_call: TRBV29-1
j_call: TRBJ2-7
d_call: TRBD1
clone_size: .
cdr3_aa: CSVEPTGGYEQYF
cdr3_nt: TGCAGCGTTGAACCCACAGGGGGATACGAGCAGTACTTC

v_call: TRBV5-1
j_call: TRBJ1-4
d_call: .
clone_size: .
cdr3_aa: CASSQEVNATNEKLFF
cdr3_nt: TGCGCCAGCAGCCAGGAGGTAAATGCAACTAATGAAAAACTGTTTTTT

v_call: TRBV6-5
j_call: TRBJ2-7
d_call: TRBD1
clone_size: .
cdr3_aa: CASSYSETGGYEQYF
cdr3_nt: TGTGCCAGCAGTTACTCGGAGACAGGGGGCTACGAGCAGTACTTC

v_call: TRBV5-1
j_call: TRBJ2-1
d_call: .
clone_size: .
cdr3_aa: CASSLEIRNEQFF
cdr3_nt: TGCGCCAGCAGCTTGGAAATCCGCAATGAGCAGTTCTTC

v_call: TRBV11-2
j_call: TRBJ1-6
d_call: TRBD1
clone_size: .
cdr3_aa: CASSLEGQGNSPLHF
cdr3_nt: TGTGCCAGCAGCTTAGAGGGACAGGGGAATTCACCCCTCCACTTT

v_call: TRBV21-1
j_call: TRBJ2-5
d_call: .
clone_size: .
cdr3_aa: CASSNAPGLAQETQYF
cdr3_nt: TGTGCCAGCAGCAATGCCCCGGGACTAGCCCAAGAGACCCAGTACTTC

v_call: TRBV5-6
j_call: TRBJ2-1
d_call: TRBD2
clone_size: .
cdr3_aa: CASSYPGLGLRGYNEQFF
cdr3_nt: TGTGCCAGCAGCTACCCGGGACTAGGTCTTCGGGGTTACAATGAGCAGTTCTTC

v_call: TRBV5-1
j_call: TRBJ2-3
d_call: .
clone_size: once
cdr3_aa: CASSLSSGATDTQYF
cdr3_nt: TGCGCCAGCAGCTTGAGTAGCGGAGCCACAGATACGCAGTATTTT

v_call: TRBV27
j_call: TRBJ2-6
d_call: TRBD1
clone_size: once
cdr3_aa: CASSLQGVFSGANVLTF
cdr3_nt: TGTGCCAGCAGTTTACAGGGGGTATTCTCTGGGGCCAACGTCCTGACTTTC

v_call: TRBV5-3
j_call: TRBJ2-7
d_call: TRBD2
clone_size: .
cdr3_aa: CARSLFWLAGAEQYF
cdr3_nt: TGTGCCAGAAGCTTGTTCTGGCTAGCGGGAGCCGAGCAGTACTTC

v_call: TRBV28
j_call: TRBJ2-7
d_call: TRBD2
clone_size: .
cdr3_aa: CASSSVAGRSYEQYF
cdr3_nt: TGTGCCAGCAGTTCAGTAGCGGGACGCTCCTACGAGCAGTACTTC

v_call: TRBV9
j_call: TRBJ2-5
d_call: .
clone_size: .
cdr3_aa: CASSVMQGETQYF
cdr3_nt: TGTGCCAGCTCCGTGATGCAGGGGGAGACCCAGTACTTC

v_call: TRBV7-9
j_call: TRBJ2-3
d_call: TRBD2
clone_size: .
cdr3_aa: CASSFLAGEADTQYF
cdr3_nt: TGTGCCAGCAGCTTTTTAGCGGGAGAGGCAGATACGCAGTATTTT